The 21 T cell receptor beta chains below all came from one sample that was sequenced in a study of blood T cells in healthy people across ages. Together with a sample-barcoded 5' primer, a J-beta primer mix was included in a second PCR lasting about 6 to 11 cycles. One entry per CDR3 protein, called by TCRdb with MiXCR from the 5' RACE reads. This repertoire shows approximately 1,000,000 distinct CDR3 sequences, 35% to 50% found once; its top ten account for under 20%. Sequencing was performed on blood. The source of these receptors is a woman aged 55-70 years in good health.

This chain uses TRBV6-5 with TRBJ2-6; D call uncertain. The CDR3 is made up of 17 amino acids. Per the germline V gene, CDR1 is MNHEY and CDR2 is SVGAGI. V lost 2 bases to trimming and J lost 0 bases, with 11 bases between them. The CDR3 here is CASSYGDSVSGANVLTF. CDR3 bases: TGTGCCAGCAGTTACGGGGATTCAGTCTCTGGGGCCAACGTCCTGACTTTC.

This clonotype was recorded at least ten times. DNA of the CDR3: TGTGCCAGCAGCCAAAACTCCTACGAGCAGTACTTC. This translates into CASSQNSYEQYF. The V call is TRBV27, the J call TRBJ2-7; D is unclear. Germline values: CDR1 MNHEY, CDR2 SMNVEV (reference sequence). V was pared by 6 bases and J by 0 bases, with 6 bases between. This CDR3 has 12 amino acids.

The CDR3 coding sequence is TGTGCCAGCAGGGGGGACTCCCCTCGGGGCTACACCTTC. It yields the protein CASRGDSPRGYTF. The chain recombines TRBV2 with TRBJ1-2, with TRBD1 as a possible D gene (5 bases). Trimming took 6 bases from V and 8 from J, leaving 16 bases between them. There are 13 residues in the CDR3. The V gene's germline CDR1 is SNHLY and CDR2 FYNNEI.

The chain has TRBV20-1 and TRBJ2-4, with 8 bases lining up with TRBD1. V lost 6 bases, J lost 5 bases, and 6 bases stayed unmatched. Germline lookup yields CDR1 DFQATT and CDR2 SNEGSKA (reference sequence). The CDR3 extends over 13 amino acids. For the CDR3, the DNA is TGCAGTGCCCCGGAGACAGGGGAAAACATTCAGTACTTC. Its translation is CSAPETGENIQYF.

This clonotype has just one count. Sequence at one end of the junction differs from germline and may be a read error. The chain couples TRBV18 to TRBJ2-3, with 8 bases fitting TRBD2. This CDR3 has 16 amino acids. From germline, CDR1 is KGHSH and CDR2 LQKENI. The DNA for the CDR3 is TGTGCCCGCTCACCAGAGGTTAGCGGGGACACAGATACGCAGTATTTT. Its translation is CARSPEVSGDTDTQYF.

This clonotype came up a few times. The rearrangement links TRBV24-1 to TRBJ2-1; D perhaps matches TRBD2 (6 bases). Trimming pared 5 bases from V and 2 bases from J, leaving 6 bases between. The CDR3 length is 13 residues. CDR1 and CDR2 (germline): KGHDR, SFDVKD. CDR3 region: CATSGGTYNEQFF. CDR3 sequence (DNA): TGTGCCACCAGTGGCGGGACCTACAATGAGCAGTTCTTC.

This clonotype was detected a few times. The chain has TRBV7-6 and TRBJ1-5, with 7 bases aligning to TRBD1. Unmatched junction bases numbered 10, after V lost 2 bases and J lost 6 bases. This CDR3 comprises 16 residues. Germline V gives CDR1 SGHVS, CDR2 FNYEAQ. The CDR3 loop reads CASSLSAGGVIQPQHF. In DNA, the CDR3 is TGTGCCAGCAGCTTATCGGCAGGGGGAGTGATTCAGCCCCAGCATTTT.

This clonotype was seen a handful of times. This sequence joins TRBV6-5 and TRBJ2-5; TRBD2 agrees at 7 bases. In germline, CDR1 is MNHEY, CDR2 SVGAGI. The V and J ends lost 6 bases and 4 bases, in that order; junction bases with no gene match: 5. This CDR3 contains 13 residues. The CDR3, as DNA: TGTGCCAGCAGGCTGGGCGGGGGAGAGACCCAGTACTTC. Protein: CASRLGGGETQYF.

V is TRBV5-7 and J is TRBJ2-3, with D tentatively TRBD2 (7 bases). TRBV5-7 is assigned to the ORF class and has an uncertain function. There are 16 residues in the CDR3. The V and J ends lost 4 bases and 1 base respectively, with 16 bases between them. The CDR3 loop is CASSRRGRTCTDTQYF. CDR3 DNA: TGTGCCAGCAGCCGGCGGGGGCGGACCTGCACAGATACGCAGTATTTT.

This clonotype was counted between two and nine times. The rearrangement links TRBV15 to TRBJ2-2; the D gene is possibly TRBD1 (5 bases). CDR1 and CDR2 (germline): LNHNV, YYDKDF (reference sequence). Trimming pared 10 bases from V and 7 bases from J, leaving 13 bases between. The CDR3 extends over 12 amino acids. The CDR3 loop reads CASGTGYGELFF. CDR3 bases: TGTGCCAGCGGTACAGGATACGGGGAGCTGTTTTTT.

J is TRBJ2-7 and V is TRBV21-1; TRBD2 was called by the table and not checked on the DNA. TRBV21-1 is a recognized pseudogene. There are 17 residues in the CDR3. CDR3 residues: CASSKGVASGLSYEQYF. The CDR3 nucleotides are TGTGCCAGCAGCAAAGGGGTGGCTAGCGGGTTATCCTACGAGCAGTACTTC.

For the CDR3, the DNA is TGTGCCACCGGCGCGCACTGGGGTTCCTACGAGCAGTACTTC. It yields the protein CATGAHWGSYEQYF. The rearrangement joins TRBV15 to TRBJ2-7, with D hard to call. This CDR3 contains 14 residues. V was pared by 8 bases and J by 1 base, with 15 bases between. Germline CDR1 is LNHNV and CDR2 is YYDKDF (reference sequence).

This clonotype was counted a few times. This chain connects TRBV7-7 to TRBJ2-3, with D uncertain. Trimming pared 1 base from V and 2 bases from J, leaving 10 bases between. There are 15 residues in the CDR3. Germline lookup yields CDR1 SSHAT and CDR2 FNYEAQ (reference sequence). The CDR3 nucleotides read TGTGCCAGCAGCTTAGGTCAAAACCCCACAGATACGCAGTATTTT. It translates to CASSLGQNPTDTQYF. Based on the CDR3 plus reference TRBV7-7 and TRBJ2-3, the full variable domain is GAGVSQSPRYKVTKRGQDVTLRCDPISSHATLYWYQQALGQGPEFLTYFNYEAQPDKSGLPSDRFSAERPEGSISTLTIQRTEQRDSAMYRCASSLGQNPTDTQYFGPGTRLTVL.

The chain carries TRBV20-1 and TRBJ2-1; 13 bases map to TRBD2. The CDR3 extends over 20 amino acids. The J segment lost 7 bases and the V segment lost 3 bases, leaving 21 bases of the junction unmatched. Per the germline V gene, CDR1 is DFQATT and CDR2 is SNEGSKA (reference sequence). The CDR3 loop is CSASLGGPGTLAGGPNEQFF. CDR3 nucleotides: TGCAGTGCTAGCCTTGGGGGACCTGGGACACTAGCGGGAGGGCCTAATGAGCAGTTCTTC.

This clonotype was detected a few times. The V and J genes are TRBV28 and TRBJ1-4, with D possibly TRBD1 on 5 matching bases. This CDR3 region has 13 residues. The ends were cut back, 6 bases at V and 11 bases at J, with 16 bases in the middle. Germline assignment: CDR1 MDHEN and CDR2 SYDVKM. The CDR3 sequence: CASSANPGLKLFF. The CDR3 nucleotides are TGTGCCAGCAGCGCCAACCCGGGACTTAAACTGTTTTTT.

The sample holds many counts of this clonotype. The chain is built from TRBV11-2 and TRBJ2-7; D not certain. Germline values: CDR1 SGHAT, CDR2 FQNNGV. V lost 5 bases, J lost 2 bases, and 16 bases lay in between. The length of the CDR3 is 15 residues. In nucleotides, the CDR3 is TGTGCCAGCAGCAACCCTACGGGCCGAACCTACGAGCAGTACTTC. Translating it yields CASSNPTGRTYEQYF.

The chain couples TRBV9 to TRBJ1-5; unclear D gene. Trimming removed 4 bases at V and 4 bases at J, with 12 bases between. Germline V gives CDR1 SGDLS, CDR2 YYNGEE. The length of the CDR3 is 14 residues. The CDR3 loop is CASSPDGTNQPQHF. The CDR3 DNA reads as TGTGCCAGCAGCCCAGACGGCACTAATCAGCCCCAGCATTTT. The full variable domain, in which reference TRBV9 and TRBJ1-5 provide the parts outside the CDR3, is DSGVTQTPKHLITATGQRVTLRCSPRSGDLSVYWYQQSLDQGLQFLIQYYNGEERAKGNILERFSAQQFPDLHSELNLSSLELGDSALYFCASSPDGTNQPQHFGDGTRLSIL.

The CDR3 region has the DNA TGCGCCAGCAGCTCGATCCCGGACAGGGGGACAGATACGCAGTATTTT. Its translation is CASSSIPDRGTDTQYF. The V call is TRBV5-1, the J call TRBJ2-3; 10 bases match TRBD1. This CDR3 has 16 residues. The V gene end was trimmed by 3 bases and the J gene end by 3 bases; junction bases not matched to a gene: 7. Germline V gene lookup returns CDR1 SGHRS and CDR2 YFSETQ.

V is TRBV5-1 and J is TRBJ2-1; TRBD1 agrees at 7 bases. In germline, CDR1 is SGHRS, CDR2 YFSETQ. The CDR3 spans 16 residues. J gave up 6 bases and V 3 bases, and 12 bases lay outside the gene matches. The CDR3 DNA sequence: TGCGCCAGCAGCTCCCCCCGGGACAGTAGTAGCAATGAGCAGTTCTTC. It specifies CASSSPRDSSSNEQFF. The full variable domain, rest sourced from reference TRBV5-1 and TRBJ2-1, is KAGVTQTPRYLIKTRGQQVTLSCSPISGHRSVSWYQQTPGQGLQFLFEYFSETQRNKGNFPGRFSGRQFSNSRSEMNVSTLELGDSALYLCASSSPRDSSSNEQFFGPGTRLTVL.

The chain combines TRBV29-1 with TRBJ1-1; D is unclear. V was clipped by 6 bases and J by 3 bases, with 14 bases between them. Per germline, CDR1 SQVTM and CDR2 ANQGSEA. The CDR3 consists of 13 residues. This chain's CDR3 is CSVETGRYTEAFF. The CDR3 DNA sequence: TGCAGCGTGGAGACCGGTCGGTACACTGAAGCTTTCTTT.

V usage is TRBV5-6 and J usage is TRBJ1-2; D uncertain. This CDR3 contains 16 residues. In germline, CDR1 is SGHDT, CDR2 YYEEEE. Deletions cut 2 bases from V and 2 bases from J, with 16 bases between. The CDR3 sequence is CASSFLPSLRNYGYTF. The DNA for the CDR3 is TGTGCCAGCAGCTTTTTGCCGTCGCTCCGAAACTATGGCTACACCTTC.